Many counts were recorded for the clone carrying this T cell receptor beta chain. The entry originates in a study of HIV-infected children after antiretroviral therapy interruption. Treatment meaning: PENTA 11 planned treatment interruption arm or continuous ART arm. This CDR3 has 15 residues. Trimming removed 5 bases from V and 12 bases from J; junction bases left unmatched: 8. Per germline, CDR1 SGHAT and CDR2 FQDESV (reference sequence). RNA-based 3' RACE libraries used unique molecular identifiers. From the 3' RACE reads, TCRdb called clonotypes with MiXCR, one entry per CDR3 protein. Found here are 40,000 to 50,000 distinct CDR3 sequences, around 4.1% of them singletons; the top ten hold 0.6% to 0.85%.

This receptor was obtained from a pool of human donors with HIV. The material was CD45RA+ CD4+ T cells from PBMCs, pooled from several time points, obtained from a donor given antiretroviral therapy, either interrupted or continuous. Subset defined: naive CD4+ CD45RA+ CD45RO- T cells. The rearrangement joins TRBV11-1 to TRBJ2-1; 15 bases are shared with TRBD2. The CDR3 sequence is CASSPWTSGGARQFF. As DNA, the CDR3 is TGTGCCAGCAGCCCCTGGACTAGCGGGGGGGCGCGGCAGTTCTTC.